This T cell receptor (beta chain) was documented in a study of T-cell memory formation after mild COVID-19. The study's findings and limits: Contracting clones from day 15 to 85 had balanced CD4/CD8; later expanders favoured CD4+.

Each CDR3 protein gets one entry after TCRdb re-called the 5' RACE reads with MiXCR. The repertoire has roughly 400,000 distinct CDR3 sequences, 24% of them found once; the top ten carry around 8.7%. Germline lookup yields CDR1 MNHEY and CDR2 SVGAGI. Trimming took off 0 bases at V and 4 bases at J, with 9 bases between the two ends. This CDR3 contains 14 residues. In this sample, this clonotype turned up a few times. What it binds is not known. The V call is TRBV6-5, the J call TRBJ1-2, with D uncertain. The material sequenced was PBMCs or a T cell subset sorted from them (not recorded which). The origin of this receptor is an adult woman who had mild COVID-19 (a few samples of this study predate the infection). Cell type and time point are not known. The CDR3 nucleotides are TGTGCCAGCAGTTACTCACAGAGCTCCTATGGCTACACCTTC. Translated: CASSYSQSSYGYTF.